In its sample, the clone carrying this TCR beta chain was seen many times. Its antigen is not identified. MiXCR was run by TCRdb on the RT-PCR reads, yielding one entry per CDR3 protein. The profile covers 750,000 to 850,000 distinct CDR3 sequences, with approximately 18% appearing a single time and roughly a tenth taken by the ten largest. These data belong to a study of response to subunit inactivated influenza vaccine. Overall study results and limits: There was a suggestion from the authors that each seasonal influenza vaccination recruits few new T cells.

The sample in question was PBMCs from blood, obtained roughly 5 days after vaccination. The receptor was derived from a middle-aged man who received an inactivated influenza vaccine.

CDR3 nucleotides: TGCAGTGCTAGGGCCAGGGCCCCCTACGAGCAGTACTTC. Translating gives CSARARAPYEQYF. The gene calls are TRBV20-1 and TRBJ2-7, with D possibly matching TRBD1 (5 bases). V gave up 3 bases and J gave up 2 bases, with 11 bases separating them. CDR1 is DFQATT, CDR2 SNEGSKA, per germline (reference sequence). The CDR3 extends over 13 amino acids.